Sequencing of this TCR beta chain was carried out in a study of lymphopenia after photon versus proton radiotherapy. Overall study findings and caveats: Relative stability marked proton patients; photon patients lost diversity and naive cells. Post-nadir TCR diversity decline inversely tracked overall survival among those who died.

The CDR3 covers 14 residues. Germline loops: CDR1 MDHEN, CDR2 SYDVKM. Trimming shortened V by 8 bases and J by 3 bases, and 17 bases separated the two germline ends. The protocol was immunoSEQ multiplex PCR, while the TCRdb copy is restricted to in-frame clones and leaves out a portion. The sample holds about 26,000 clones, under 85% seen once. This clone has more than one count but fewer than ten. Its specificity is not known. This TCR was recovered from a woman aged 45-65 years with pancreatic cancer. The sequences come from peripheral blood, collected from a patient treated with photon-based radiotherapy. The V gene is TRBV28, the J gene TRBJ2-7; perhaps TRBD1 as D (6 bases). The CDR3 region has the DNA TGTGCCAGCGCCTATGAGACAGGAAACTACGAGCAGTACTTC. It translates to CASAYETGNYEQYF.